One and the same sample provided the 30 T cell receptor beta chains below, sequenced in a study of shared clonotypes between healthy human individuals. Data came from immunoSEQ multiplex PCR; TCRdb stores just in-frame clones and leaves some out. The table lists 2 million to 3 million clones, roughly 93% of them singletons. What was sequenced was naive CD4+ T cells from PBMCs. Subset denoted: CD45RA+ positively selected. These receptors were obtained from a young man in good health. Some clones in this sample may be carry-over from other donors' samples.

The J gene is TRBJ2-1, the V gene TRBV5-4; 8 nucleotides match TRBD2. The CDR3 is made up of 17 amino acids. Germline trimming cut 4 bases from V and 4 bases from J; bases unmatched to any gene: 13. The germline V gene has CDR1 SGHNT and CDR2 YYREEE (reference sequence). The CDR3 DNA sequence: TGTGCCAGCAGCGGCCCCCGGGAAGCGGGGGAGTACAATGAGCAGTTCTTC. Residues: CASSGPREAGEYNEQFF.

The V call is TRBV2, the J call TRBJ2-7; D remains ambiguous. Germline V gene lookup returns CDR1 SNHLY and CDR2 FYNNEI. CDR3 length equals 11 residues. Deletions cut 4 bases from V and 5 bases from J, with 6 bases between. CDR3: CASSGFDEQYF. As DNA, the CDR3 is TGTGCCAGCAGTGGGTTCGACGAGCAGTACTTC.

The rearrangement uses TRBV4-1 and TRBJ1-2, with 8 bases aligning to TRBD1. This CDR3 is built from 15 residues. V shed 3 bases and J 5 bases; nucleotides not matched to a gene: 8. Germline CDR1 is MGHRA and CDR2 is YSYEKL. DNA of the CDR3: TGCGCCAGCAGCCAGCCCGGACAGGGCAGGTATGGCTACACCTTC. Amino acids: CASSQPGQGRYGYTF.

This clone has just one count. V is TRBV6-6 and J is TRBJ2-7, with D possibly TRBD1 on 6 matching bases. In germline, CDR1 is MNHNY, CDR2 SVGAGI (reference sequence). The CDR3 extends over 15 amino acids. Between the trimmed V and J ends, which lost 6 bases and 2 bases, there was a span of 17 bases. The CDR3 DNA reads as TGTGCCAGCAGCCCCCCTCGGGACACAGCCTACGAGCAGTACTTC. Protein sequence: CASSPPRDTAYEQYF.

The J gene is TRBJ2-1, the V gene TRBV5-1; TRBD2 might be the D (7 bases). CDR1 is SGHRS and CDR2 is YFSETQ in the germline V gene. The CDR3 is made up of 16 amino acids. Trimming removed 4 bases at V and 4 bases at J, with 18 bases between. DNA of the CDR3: TGCGCCAGCAGCCCAGGGAGGGGGGACCTATACAATGAGCAGTTCTTC. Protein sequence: CASSPGRGDLYNEQFF.

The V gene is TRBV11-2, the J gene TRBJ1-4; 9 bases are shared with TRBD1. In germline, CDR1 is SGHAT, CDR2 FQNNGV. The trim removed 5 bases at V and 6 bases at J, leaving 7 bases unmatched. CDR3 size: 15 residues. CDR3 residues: CASSRETGGYEKLFF. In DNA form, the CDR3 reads TGTGCCAGCAGCAGAGAGACAGGGGGTTATGAAAAACTGTTTTTT.

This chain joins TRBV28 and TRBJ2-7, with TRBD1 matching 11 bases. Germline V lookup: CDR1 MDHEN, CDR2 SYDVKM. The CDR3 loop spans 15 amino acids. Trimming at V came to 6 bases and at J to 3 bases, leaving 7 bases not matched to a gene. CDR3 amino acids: CASSVPGQGVYEQYF. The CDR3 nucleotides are TGTGCCAGCAGCGTTCCGGGACAGGGGGTCTACGAGCAGTACTTC. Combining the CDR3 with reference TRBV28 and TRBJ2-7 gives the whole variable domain DVKVTQSSRYLVKRTGEKVFLECVQDMDHENMFWYRQDPGLGLRLIYFSYDVKMKEKGDIPEGYSVSREKKERFSLILESASTNQTSMYLCASSVPGQGVYEQYFGPGTRLTVT.

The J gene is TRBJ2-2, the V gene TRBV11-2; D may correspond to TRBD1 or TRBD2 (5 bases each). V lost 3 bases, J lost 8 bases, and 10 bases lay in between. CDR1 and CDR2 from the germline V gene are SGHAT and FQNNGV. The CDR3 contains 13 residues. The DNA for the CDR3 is TGTGCCAGCAGCTTTTCTGAGGGGGGGGAGCTGTTTTTT. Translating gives CASSFSEGGELFF.

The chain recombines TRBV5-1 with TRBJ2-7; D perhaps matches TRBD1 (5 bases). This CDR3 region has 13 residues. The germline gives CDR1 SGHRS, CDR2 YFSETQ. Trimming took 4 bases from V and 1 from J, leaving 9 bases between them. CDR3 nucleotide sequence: TGCGCCAGCAGCAACGACAGATCCTACGAGCAGTACTTC. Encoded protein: CASSNDRSYEQYF.

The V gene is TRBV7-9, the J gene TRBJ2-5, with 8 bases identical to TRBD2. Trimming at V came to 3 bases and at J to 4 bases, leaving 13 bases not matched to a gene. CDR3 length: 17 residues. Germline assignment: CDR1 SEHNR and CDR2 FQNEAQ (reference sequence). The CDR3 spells CASSLGSGSVSGETQYF. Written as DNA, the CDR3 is TGTGCCAGCAGCTTGGGAAGCGGGAGTGTTTCTGGAGAGACCCAGTACTTC.

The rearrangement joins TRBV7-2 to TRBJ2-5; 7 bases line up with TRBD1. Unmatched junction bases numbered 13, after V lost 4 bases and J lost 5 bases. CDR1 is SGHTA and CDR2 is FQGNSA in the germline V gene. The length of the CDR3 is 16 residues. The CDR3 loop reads CASSSAGTAFIETQYF. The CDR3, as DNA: TGTGCCAGCAGCTCGGCCGGGACAGCGTTTATTGAGACCCAGTACTTC. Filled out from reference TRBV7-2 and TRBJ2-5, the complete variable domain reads GAGVSQSPSNKVTEKGKDVELRCDPISGHTALYWYRQSLGQGLEFLIYFQGNSAPDKSGLPSDRFSAERTGGSVSTLTIQRTQQEDSAVYLCASSSAGTAFIETQYFGPGTRLLVL.

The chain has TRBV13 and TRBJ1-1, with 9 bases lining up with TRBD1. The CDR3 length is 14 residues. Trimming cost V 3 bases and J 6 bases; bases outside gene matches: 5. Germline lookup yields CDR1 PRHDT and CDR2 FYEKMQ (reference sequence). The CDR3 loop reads CASSFKQGAAEAFF. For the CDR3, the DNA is TGTGCCAGCAGCTTTAAACAGGGGGCCGCTGAAGCTTTCTTT.

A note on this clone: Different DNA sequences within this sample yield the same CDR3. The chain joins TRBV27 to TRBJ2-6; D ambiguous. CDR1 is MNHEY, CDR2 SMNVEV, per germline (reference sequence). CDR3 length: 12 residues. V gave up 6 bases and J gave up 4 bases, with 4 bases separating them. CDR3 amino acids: CASSGGANVLTF. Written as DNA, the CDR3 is TGTGCCAGCAGCGGCGGGGCCAACGTCCTGACTTTC.

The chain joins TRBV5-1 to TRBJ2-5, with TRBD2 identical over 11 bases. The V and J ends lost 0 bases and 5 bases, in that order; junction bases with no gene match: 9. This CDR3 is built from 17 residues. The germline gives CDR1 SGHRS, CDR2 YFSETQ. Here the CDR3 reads CASSLEGTSGTRETQYF. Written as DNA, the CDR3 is TGCGCCAGCAGCTTGGAGGGGACTAGCGGAACCAGGGAGACCCAGTACTTC.

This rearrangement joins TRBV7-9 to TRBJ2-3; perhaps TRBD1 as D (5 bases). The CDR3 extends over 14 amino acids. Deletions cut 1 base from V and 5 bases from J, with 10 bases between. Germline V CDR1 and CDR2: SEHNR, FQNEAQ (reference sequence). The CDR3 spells CASSLGGAEDTQYF. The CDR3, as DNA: TGTGCCAGCAGCTTAGGTGGGGCAGAAGATACGCAGTATTTT. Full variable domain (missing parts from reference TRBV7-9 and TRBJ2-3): DTGVSQNPRHKITKRGQNVTFRCDPISEHNRLYWYRQTLGQGPEFLTYFQNEAQLEKSRLLSDRFSAERPKGSFSTLEIQRTEQGDSAMYLCASSLGGAEDTQYFGPGTRLTVL.

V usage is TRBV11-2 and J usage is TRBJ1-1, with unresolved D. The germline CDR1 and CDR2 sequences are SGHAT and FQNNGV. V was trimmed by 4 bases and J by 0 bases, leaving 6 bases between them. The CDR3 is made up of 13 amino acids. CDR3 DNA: TGTGCCAGCAGCTCCTATATGAACACTGAAGCTTTCTTT. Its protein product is CASSSYMNTEAFF.

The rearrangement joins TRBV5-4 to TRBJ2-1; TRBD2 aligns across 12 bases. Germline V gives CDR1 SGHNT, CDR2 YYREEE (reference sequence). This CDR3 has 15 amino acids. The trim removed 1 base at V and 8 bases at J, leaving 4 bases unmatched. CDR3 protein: CASSLPSGRGHEQFF. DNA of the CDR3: TGTGCCAGCAGCTTGCCTAGCGGGAGGGGGCATGAGCAGTTCTTC.

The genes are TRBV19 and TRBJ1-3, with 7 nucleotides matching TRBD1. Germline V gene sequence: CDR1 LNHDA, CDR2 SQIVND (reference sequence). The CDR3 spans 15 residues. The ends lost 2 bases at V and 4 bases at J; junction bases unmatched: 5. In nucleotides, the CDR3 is TGTGCCAGTAGTATAACCGGGACAGAAGGAAACACCATATATTTT. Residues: CASSITGTEGNTIYF.

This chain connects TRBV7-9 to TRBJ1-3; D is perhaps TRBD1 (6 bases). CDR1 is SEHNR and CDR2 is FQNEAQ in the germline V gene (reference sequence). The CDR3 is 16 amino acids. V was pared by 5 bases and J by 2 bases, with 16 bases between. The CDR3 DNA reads TGTGCCAGCAGCCCGTTGACAGGCGGGGCTGGAAACACCATATATTTT. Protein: CASSPLTGGAGNTIYF.

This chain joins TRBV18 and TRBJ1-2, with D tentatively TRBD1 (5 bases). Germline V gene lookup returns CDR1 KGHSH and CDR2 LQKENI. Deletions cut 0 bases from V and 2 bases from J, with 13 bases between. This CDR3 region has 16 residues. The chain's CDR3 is CASSPPAGSLNYGYTF. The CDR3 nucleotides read TGTGCCAGCTCACCACCCGCAGGGTCCCTCAACTATGGCTACACCTTC.

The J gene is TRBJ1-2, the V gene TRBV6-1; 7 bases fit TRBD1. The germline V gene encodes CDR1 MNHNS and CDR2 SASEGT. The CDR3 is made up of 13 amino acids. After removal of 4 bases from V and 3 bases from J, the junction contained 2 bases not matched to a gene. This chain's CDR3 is CASSGQGYYGYTF. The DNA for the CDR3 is TGTGCCAGCAGTGGACAGGGCTACTATGGCTACACCTTC.

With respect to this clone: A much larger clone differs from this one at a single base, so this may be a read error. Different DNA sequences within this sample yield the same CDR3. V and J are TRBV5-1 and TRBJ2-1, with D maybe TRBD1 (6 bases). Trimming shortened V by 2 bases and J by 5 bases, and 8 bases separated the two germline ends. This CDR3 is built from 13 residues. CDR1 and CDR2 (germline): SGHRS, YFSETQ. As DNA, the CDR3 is TGCGCCAGCAGCTTTGGACAGAACAATGAGCAGTTCTTC. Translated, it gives CASSFGQNNEQFF.

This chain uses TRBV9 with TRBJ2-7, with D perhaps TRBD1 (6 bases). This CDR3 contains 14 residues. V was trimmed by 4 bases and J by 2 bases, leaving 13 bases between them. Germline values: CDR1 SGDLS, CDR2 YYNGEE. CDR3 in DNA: TGTGCCAGCAGCAGACCGGGACAACCCTACGAGCAGTACTTC. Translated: CASSRPGQPYEQYF.

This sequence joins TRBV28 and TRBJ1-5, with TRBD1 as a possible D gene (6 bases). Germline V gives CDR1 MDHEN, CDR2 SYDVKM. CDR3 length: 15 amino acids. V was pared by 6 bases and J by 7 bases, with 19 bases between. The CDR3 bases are TGTGCCAGCAGCCAAAGGTGGGGGGGCACACAGCCCCAGCATTTT. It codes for CASSQRWGGTQPQHF.

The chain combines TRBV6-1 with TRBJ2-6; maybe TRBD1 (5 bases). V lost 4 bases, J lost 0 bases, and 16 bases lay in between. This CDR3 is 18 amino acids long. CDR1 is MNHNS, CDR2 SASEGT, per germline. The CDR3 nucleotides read TGTGCCAGCAGTGCAAAGATAACAGACAGCTCTGGGGCCAACGTCCTGACTTTC. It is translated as CASSAKITDSSGANVLTF.

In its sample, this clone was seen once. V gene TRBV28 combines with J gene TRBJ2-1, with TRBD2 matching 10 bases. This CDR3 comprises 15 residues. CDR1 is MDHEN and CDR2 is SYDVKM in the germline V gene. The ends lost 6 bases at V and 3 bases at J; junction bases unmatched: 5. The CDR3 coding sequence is TGTGCCAGCAGATTACTAGCGGGATACTACAATGAGCAGTTCTTC. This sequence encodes CASRLLAGYYNEQFF. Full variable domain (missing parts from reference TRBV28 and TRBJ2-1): DVKVTQSSRYLVKRTGEKVFLECVQDMDHENMFWYRQDPGLGLRLIYFSYDVKMKEKGDIPEGYSVSREKKERFSLILESASTNQTSMYLCASRLLAGYYNEQFFGPGTRLTVL.

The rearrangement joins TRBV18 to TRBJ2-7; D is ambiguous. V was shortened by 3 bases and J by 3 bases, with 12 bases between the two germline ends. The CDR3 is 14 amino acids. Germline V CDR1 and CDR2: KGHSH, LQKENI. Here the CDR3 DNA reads TGTGCCAGCTCACCGAGACTTGACGACTACGAGCAGTACTTC. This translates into CASSPRLDDYEQYF.

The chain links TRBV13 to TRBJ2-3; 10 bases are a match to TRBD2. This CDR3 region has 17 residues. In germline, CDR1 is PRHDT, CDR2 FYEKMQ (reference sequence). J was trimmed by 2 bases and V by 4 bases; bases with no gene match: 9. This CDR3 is CASSSPWTSGNTDTQYF. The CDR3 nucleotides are TGTGCCAGCAGCTCTCCCTGGACTAGCGGAAACACAGATACGCAGTATTTT.

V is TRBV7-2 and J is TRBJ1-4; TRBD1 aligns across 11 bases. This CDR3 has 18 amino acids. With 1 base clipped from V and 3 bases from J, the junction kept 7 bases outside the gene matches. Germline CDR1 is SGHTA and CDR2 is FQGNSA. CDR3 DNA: TGTGCCAGCAGCTTAGTGGGACAGGGGGTGGCGGCTAATGAAAAACTGTTTTTT. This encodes CASSLVGQGVAANEKLFF.

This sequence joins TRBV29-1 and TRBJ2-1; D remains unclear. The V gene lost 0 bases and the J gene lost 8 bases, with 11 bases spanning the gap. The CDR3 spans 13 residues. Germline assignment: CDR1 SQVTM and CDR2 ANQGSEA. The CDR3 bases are TGCAGCGTTGAAGAGGATAGTGGGTATGAGCAGTTCTTC. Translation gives CSVEEDSGYEQFF.